The present T cell receptor beta chain was sequenced within a study of identical twins. Study-level results: Shared out-of-frame alpha sequences (those common to twins) showed excess low generation probability. Recombination models fit unrelated individuals' TCR alpha sharing but underestimated twins'.

For this clonotype: Its cognate antigen is unknown.

Using its own MiXCR run on the 5' RACE reads, TCRdb lists one record per CDR3 protein. The data show a few hundred thousand distinct CDR3 sequences, with 10% to 15% seen just once and roughly 7.8% held by the top ten. The J segment lost 4 bases and the V segment lost 10 bases, leaving 15 bases of the junction unmatched. The CDR3 has 15 amino acids. This same sample was also taken into another study, of yellow fever vaccine responses in identical twins.

This TCR was sampled from a woman under 30 in good health. The sample comprised CD8+ T cells sorted from blood. The chain is built from TRBV12-3 or TRBV12-4 and TRBJ1-2; 7 nucleotides match TRBD1. CDR3 in DNA: TGTGCCACCTGGATCCGACAGGGAAGTCGCTATGGCTACACCTTC. Its translation is CATWIRQGSRYGYTF.